This T cell receptor beta chain emerged from a study of shared T cell receptors in the human thymus. Germline CDR1 is LGHNA and CDR2 is YSLEER. V shed 2 bases and J 4 bases; nucleotides not matched to a gene: 9. The CDR3 is 16 amino acids. Sequencing used immunoSEQ multiplex PCR; TCRdb keeps in-frame clones, though not all of them. This sample carries approximately 490,000 clones, more than 75% of them seen once, and the ten largest clones take about 0.014%. These data also formed part of another study, on human thymus T cells. That paper states: Thymic repertoires from unrelated individuals overlapped highly, related research reported.

The gene calls are TRBV4-3 and TRBJ2-5; TRBD1 matches at 8 bases. The source of this sequence is a boy under two years old with a congenital heart defect. The specimen sequenced was thymocytes. CDR3 DNA: TGCGCCAGCAGCCAAAGGCGGACAGGGCTGGGAGAGACCCAGTACTTC. Its translation is CASSQRRTGLGETQYF.